This TCR beta chain was captured by sequencing in a study of T cells in Graves' hyperthyroidism and ophthalmopathy. V was clipped by 3 bases and J by 2 bases, with 10 bases between them. The CDR3 is made up of 14 amino acids. The germline CDR1 and CDR2 sequences are KGHSH and LQKENI. In this sample, this clonotype turned up a few times. From RNA transcripts, TCR beta CDR3 regions were amplified. The primer set for the first-round RT-PCR of the TCR CDR3 was HTBI. Each CDR3 protein is one row after TCRdb ran MiXCR on the multiplex PCR reads. The sample has a few hundred thousand distinct CDR3 sequences, approximately 25% seen once. Patients counted as stable if ophthalmopathy did not develop within 18 months. Fresh peripheral blood, more than 8 ml of it, supplied the PBMCs.

The clonotype originates from a man aged 45 to 65 with Graves' hyperthyroidism. Material: blood. V gene TRBV18 combines with J gene TRBJ2-5; TRBD1 might be the D (6 bases). Here the CDR3 reads CASSPTGVQETQYF. In DNA form, the CDR3 reads TGTGCCAGCTCACCGACAGGAGTACAAGAGACCCAGTACTTC.